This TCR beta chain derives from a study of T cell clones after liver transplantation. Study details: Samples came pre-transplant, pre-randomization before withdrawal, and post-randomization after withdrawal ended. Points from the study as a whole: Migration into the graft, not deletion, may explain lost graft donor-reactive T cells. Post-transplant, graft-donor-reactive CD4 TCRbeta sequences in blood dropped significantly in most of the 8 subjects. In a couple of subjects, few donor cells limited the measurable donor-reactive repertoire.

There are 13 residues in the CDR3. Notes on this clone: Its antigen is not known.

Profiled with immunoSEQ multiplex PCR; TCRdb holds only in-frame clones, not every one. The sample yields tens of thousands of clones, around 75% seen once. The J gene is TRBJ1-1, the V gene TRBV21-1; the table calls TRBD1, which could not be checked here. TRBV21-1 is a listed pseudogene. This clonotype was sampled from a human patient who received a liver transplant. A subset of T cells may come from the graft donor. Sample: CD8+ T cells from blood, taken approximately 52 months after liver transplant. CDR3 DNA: TGTGCCAGCAGCTCGCCCCCCAGGGATGGGGCTTTCTTT. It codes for CASSSPPRDGAFF.